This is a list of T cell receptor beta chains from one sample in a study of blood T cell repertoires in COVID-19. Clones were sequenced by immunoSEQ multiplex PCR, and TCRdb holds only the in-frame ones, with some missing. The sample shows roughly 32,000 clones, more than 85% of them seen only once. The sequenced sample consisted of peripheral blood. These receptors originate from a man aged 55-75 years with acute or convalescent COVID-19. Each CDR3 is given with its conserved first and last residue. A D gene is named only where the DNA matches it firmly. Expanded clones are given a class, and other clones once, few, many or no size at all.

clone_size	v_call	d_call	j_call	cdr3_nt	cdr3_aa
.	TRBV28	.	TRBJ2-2	TGTGCCAGCAGTCTCTTGACCGGGGAGCTGTTTTTT	CASSLLTGELFF
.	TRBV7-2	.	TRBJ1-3	TGTGCCAGCAGCCCCCCCGCCTCGGGGGGAAACACCATATATTTT	CASSPPASGGNTIYF
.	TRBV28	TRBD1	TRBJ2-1	TGTGCCAGCAGTTTGCCCACGGGACAGGGGAATGAGCAGTTCTTC	CASSLPTGQGNEQFF
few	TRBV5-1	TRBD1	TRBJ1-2	TGCGCCAGCAGCTCTACAGGGGTCTATGGCTACACCTTC	CASSSTGVYGYTF
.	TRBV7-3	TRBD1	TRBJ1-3	TGTGCCAGCAGCTTAAACCCAGGGGGCGCTGGAAACACCATATATTTT	CASSLNPGGAGNTIYF
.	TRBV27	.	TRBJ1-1	TGTGCCAGCAGTTTACAGGGGTGGACTGAAGCTTTCTTT	CASSLQGWTEAFF
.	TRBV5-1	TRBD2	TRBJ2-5	TGCGCCAGCAGCCCCCGGGGAGGGGAAGAGACCCAGTACTTC	CASSPRGGEETQYF
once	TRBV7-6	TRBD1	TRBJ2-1	TGTGCCAGCAGCTTCAGACAGGGGGCTATAAATGAGCAGTTCTTC	CASSFRQGAINEQFF
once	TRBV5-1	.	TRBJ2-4	TGCGCCAGCAGCCCCCTCGGAGACGAGTCCAAAAACATTCAGTACTTC	CASSPLGDESKNIQYF
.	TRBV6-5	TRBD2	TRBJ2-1	TGTGCCAGCAGTTACTTTAGCGGGAGTGGTAATGAGCAGTTCTTC	CASSYFSGSGNEQFF
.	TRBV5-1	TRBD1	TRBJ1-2	TGCGCCAGCACCCCAGGGGGGCGTACTAACTATGGCTACACCTTC	CASTPGGRTNYGYTF
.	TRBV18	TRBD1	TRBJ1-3	TGTGCCAGCTCACCAACAGGGGATCGTGGAAACACCATATATTTT	CASSPTGDRGNTIYF
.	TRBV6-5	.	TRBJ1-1	TGTGCCAGCAGTTACGAGCAGGGGAGCACTGAAGCTTTCTTT	CASSYEQGSTEAFF
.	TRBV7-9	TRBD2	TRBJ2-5	TGTGCCAGCAGCACGACAGCGGGGCAAGAGACCCAGTACTTC	CASSTTAGQETQYF
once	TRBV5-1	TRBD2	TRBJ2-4	TGCGCCAGCAGAACTAGCGGGGGAGACATTCAGTACTTC	CASRTSGGDIQYF
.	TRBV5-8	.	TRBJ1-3	TGTGCCAGCAGCTACGACGTACAGGGAACTGGAAACACCATATATTTT	CASSYDVQGTGNTIYF
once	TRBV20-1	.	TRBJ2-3	TGCAGTGCTAGTCGTCGGGAGAGCACAGATACGCAGTATTTT	CSASRRESTDTQYF
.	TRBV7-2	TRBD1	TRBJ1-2	TGTGCCAGCAGCTTAATCGGACAGGGTGGCTACACCTTC	CASSLIGQGGYTF
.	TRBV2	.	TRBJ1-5	TGTGCCAGCAGGTCCGGACTGGGCTCGGGTCAGCCCCAGCATTTT	CASRSGLGSGQPQHF
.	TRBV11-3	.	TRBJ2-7	TGTGCCAGCAGCCCCACACGTAATACCTACGAGCAGTACTTC	CASSPTRNTYEQYF
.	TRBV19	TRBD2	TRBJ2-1	TGTGCCAGTAGTGCCCTGACTAGCGGGACGAGGGAGCAGTTCTTC	CASSALTSGTREQFF
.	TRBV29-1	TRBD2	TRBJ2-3	TGCAGCGTTGAGGTAGCGGGAGGCACAGATACGCAGTATTTT	CSVEVAGGTDTQYF
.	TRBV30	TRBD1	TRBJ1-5	TGTGCCTGGAGTGTAGGGGCAGGGGGACAGCCCCAGCATTTT	CAWSVGAGGQPQHF
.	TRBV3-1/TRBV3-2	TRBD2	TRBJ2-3	TGTGCCAGCACTAGCGGGGACGCACCTAGCACAGATACGCAGTATTTT	CASTSGDAPSTDTQYF
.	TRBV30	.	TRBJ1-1	TGTGCCTGGAGCGCCCTGAGAACTGAAGCTTTCTTT	CAWSALRTEAFF
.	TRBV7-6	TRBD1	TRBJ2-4	TGTGCCAGCAGCTCGGGACAGGGCAGAAACATTCAGTACTTC	CASSSGQGRNIQYF
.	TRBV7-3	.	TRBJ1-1	TGTGCCAGCAGCTTAAATGGGGGGGCAGGTAACACTGAAGCTTTCTTT	CASSLNGGAGNTEAFF
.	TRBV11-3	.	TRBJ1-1	TGTGCCAGCAGCTTAGATAGGGGCCGGACTGAAGCTTTCTTT	CASSLDRGRTEAFF
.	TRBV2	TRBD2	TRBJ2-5	TGTGCCAGCACCGGACAGGGCACTAGCGGGAGAGCAGAGACCCAGTACTTC	CASTGQGTSGRAETQYF
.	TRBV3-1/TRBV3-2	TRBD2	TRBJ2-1	TGTGCCAGCAGCCCAAATAGCGGGAGCAGGGGTGAGCAGTTCTTC	CASSPNSGSRGEQFF
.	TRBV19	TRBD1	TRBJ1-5	TGTGCCAGTAGTACCCGGACAGGGGGAGGCCTCCGTAAAAATAATCAGCCCCAGCATTTT	CASSTRTGGGLRKNNQPQHF
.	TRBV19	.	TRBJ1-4	TGTGCCAGAAAAAGTCTCAGGGTAGTGGATGAAAAACTGTTTTTT	CARKSLRVVDEKLFF
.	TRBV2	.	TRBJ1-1	TGTGCCAGCAGTGGGACAGCAAACACTGAAGCTTTCTTT	CASSGTANTEAFF
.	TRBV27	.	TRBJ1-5	TGTGCCAGCAGGCGAGCGGGGGGTAGCAATCAGCCCCAGCATTTT	CASRRAGGSNQPQHF
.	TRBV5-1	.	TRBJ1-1	TGCGCCAGCAGCTTGGCCCCTGGCTTTTCCACCGCCGAAGCTTTCTTT	CASSLAPGFSTAEAFF
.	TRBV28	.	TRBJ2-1	TGTGCCAGCAGGGGGACTTTCGAGCAGTTCTTC	CASRGTFEQFF
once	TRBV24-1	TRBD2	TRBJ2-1	TGTGCCACCAGTGATTTGTCCTGGGACGGACTAGCGGGAGTGGGTGAGCAGTTCTTC	CATSDLSWDGLAGVGEQFF
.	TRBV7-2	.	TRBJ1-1	TGTGCCAGCACCCTCTCTACGAACACTGAAGCTTTCTTT	CASTLSTNTEAFF
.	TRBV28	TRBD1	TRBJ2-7	TGTGCCAGCAGGGGGGACAGACCCTACGAGCAGTACTTC	CASRGDRPYEQYF
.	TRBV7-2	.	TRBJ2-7	TGTGCCAGCAGCTCCAGACAGAACTCCTACGAGCAGTACTTC	CASSSRQNSYEQYF
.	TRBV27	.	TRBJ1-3	TGTGCCAGCAGTCCGACCCCCAGGGTCCACTCTGGAAACACCATATATTTT	CASSPTPRVHSGNTIYF
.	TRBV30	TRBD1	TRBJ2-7	TGTGCCTGGAGGGCCGGGACAGGTACCTACGAGCAGTACTTC	CAWRAGTGTYEQYF
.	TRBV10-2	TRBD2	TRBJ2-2	TGCGCCAGCTTCAGGACTAGCGGGAGGGCAATGAACACCGGGGAGCTGTTTTTT	CASFRTSGRAMNTGELFF
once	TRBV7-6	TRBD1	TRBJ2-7	TGTGCCAGCAGCCCGCACATTAAAGGGGGCCCCACCTACGAGCAGTACTTC	CASSPHIKGGPTYEQYF
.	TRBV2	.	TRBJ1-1	TGTGCCAGCAGTAATATTAACAGGGACACTGAAGCTTTCTTT	CASSNINRDTEAFF
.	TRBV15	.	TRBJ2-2	TGTGCCACCAGCAGAGGGAGCACCGGGGAGCTGTTTTTT	CATSRGSTGELFF